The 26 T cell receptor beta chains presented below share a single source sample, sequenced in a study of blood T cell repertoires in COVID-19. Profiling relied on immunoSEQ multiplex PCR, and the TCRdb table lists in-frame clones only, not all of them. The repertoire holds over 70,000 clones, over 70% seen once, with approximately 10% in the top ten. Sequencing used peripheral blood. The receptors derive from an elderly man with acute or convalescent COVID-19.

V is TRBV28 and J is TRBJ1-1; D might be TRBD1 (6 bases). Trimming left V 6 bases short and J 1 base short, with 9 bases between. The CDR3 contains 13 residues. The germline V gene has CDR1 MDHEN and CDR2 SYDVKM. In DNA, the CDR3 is TGTGCCAGCAGCAAGACAGGGAACACTGAAGCTTTCTTT. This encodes CASSKTGNTEAFF.

In DNA, the CDR3 is TGTGCCAGCTCCCCGGGACAGGGGTATGGCTACACCTTC. Protein sequence: CASSPGQGYGYTF. This chain links TRBV18 with TRBJ1-2; 10 positions agree with TRBD1. J gave up 5 bases and V 6 bases, and 3 bases lay outside the gene matches. The CDR3 spans 13 residues. Germline V gene lookup returns CDR1 KGHSH and CDR2 LQKENI. Full variable domain (rest looked up from reference TRBV18 and TRBJ1-2): NAGVMQNPRHLVRRRGQEARLRCSPMKGHSHVYWYRQLPEEGLKFMVYLQKENIIDESGMPKERFSAEFPKEGPSILRIQQVVRGDSAAYFCASSPGQGYGYTFGSGTRLTVV.

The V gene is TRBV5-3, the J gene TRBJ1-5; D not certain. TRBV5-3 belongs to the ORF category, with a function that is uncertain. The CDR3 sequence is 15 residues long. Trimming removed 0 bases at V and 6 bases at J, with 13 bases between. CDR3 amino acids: CARSLGEPRAQPQHF. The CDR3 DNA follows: TGTGCCAGAAGCTTGGGAGAGCCTCGAGCTCAGCCCCAGCATTTT.

The CDR3 spells CASSLGQGYTF. CDR3 nucleotides: TGTGCCAGCAGTTTAGGGCAAGGCTACACCTTC. This chain joins TRBV12-3 or TRBV12-4 and TRBJ1-2; no clear D gene. The CDR3 extends over 11 amino acids. Trimming took off 1 base at V and 8 bases at J, with 5 bases between the two ends.

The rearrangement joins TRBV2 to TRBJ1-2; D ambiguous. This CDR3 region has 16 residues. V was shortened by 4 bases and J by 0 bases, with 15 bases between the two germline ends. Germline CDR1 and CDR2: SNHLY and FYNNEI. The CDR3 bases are TGTGCCAGCAGTGGAGTTTCGAGGGATACTAACTATGGCTACACCTTC. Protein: CASSGVSRDTNYGYTF.

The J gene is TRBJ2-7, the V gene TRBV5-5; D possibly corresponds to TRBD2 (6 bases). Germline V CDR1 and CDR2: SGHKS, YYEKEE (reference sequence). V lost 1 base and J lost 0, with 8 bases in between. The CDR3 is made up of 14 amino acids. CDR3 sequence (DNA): TGTGCCAGCAGCTTGCAGGGAGGCTCCTACGAGCAGTACTTC. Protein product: CASSLQGGSYEQYF.

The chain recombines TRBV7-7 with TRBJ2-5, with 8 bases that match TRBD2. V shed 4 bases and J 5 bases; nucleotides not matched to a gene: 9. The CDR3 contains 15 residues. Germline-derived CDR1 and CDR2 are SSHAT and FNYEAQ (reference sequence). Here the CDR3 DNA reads TGTGCCAGCAGCTCCGGGGGGGCCTGGGGGGAGACCCAGTACTTC. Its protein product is CASSSGGAWGETQYF.

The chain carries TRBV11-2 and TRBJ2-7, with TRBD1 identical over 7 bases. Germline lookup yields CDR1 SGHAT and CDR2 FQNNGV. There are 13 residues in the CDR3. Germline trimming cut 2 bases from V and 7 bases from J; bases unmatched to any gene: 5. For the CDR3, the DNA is TGTGCCAGCAGCTTAACAGGGGTAGGGGAGCAGTACTTC. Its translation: CASSLTGVGEQYF.

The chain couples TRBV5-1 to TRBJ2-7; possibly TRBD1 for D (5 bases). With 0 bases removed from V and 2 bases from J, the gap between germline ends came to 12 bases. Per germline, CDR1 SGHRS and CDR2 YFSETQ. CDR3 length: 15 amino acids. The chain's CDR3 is CASSLGGGGTYEQYF. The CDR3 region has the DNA TGCGCCAGCAGCTTGGGGGGCGGCGGCACCTACGAGCAGTACTTC.

The CDR3 loop reads CASNRQDPDTQYF. The CDR3 DNA is TGTGCCAGCAATAGACAGGACCCAGATACGCAGTATTTT. The V and J genes are TRBV9 and TRBJ2-3; D might be TRBD1 (6 bases). CDR1 is SGDLS and CDR2 is YYNGEE in the germline V gene. The V and J ends lost 6 bases and 4 bases respectively, with 12 bases between them. This CDR3 region has 13 residues.

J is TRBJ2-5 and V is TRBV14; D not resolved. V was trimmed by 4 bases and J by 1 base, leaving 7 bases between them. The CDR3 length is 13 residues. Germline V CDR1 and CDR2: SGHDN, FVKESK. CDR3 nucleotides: TGTGCCAGCAGCCGGTTAGTCCAAGAGACCCAGTACTTC. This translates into CASSRLVQETQYF.

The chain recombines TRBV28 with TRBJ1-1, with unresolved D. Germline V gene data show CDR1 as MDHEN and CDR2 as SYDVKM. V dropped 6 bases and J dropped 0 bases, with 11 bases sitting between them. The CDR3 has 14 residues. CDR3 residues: CASRTRNLNTEAFF. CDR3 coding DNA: TGTGCCAGCAGAACTAGAAACTTGAACACTGAAGCTTTCTTT.

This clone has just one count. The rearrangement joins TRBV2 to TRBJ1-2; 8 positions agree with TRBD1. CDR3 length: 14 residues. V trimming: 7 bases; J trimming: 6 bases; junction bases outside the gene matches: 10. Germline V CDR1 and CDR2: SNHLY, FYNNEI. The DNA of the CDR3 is TGTGCCAGCATTGACAGGGGAGCGGTGCATGGCTACACCTTC. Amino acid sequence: CASIDRGAVHGYTF.

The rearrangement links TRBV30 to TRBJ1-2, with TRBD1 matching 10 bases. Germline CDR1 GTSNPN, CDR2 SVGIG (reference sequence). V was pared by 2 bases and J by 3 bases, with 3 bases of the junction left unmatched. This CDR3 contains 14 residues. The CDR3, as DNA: TGTGCCTGGAGTCGGGACAGGGGTGACTATGGCTACACCTTC. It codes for CAWSRDRGDYGYTF.

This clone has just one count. The CDR3 DNA is TGTGCCAGCTCACCGGCAGGGGATCAGCCCCAGCATTTT. Its translation: CASSPAGDQPQHF. The chain links TRBV18 to TRBJ1-5, with D tentatively TRBD1 (6 bases). Trimming removed 3 bases at V and 5 bases at J, with 8 bases between. Germline V CDR1 and CDR2: KGHSH, LQKENI. CDR3 length: 13 amino acids.

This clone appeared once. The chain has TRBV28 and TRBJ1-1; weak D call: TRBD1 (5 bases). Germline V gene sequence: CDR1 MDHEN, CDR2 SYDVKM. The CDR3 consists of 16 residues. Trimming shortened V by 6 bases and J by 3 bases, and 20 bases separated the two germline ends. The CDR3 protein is CASSPNRGGGDTEAFF. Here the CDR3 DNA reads TGTGCCAGCAGCCCGAACCGCGGGGGAGGGGACACTGAAGCTTTCTTT. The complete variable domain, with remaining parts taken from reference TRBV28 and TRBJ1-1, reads DVKVTQSSRYLVKRTGEKVFLECVQDMDHENMFWYRQDPGLGLRLIYFSYDVKMKEKGDIPEGYSVSREKKERFSLILESASTNQTSMYLCASSPNRGGGDTEAFFGQGTRLTVV.

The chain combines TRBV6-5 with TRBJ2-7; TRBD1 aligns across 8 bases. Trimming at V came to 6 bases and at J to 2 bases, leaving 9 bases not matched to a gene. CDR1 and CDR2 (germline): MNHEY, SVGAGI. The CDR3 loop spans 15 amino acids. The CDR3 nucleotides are TGTGCCAGCAGCAGTCTCCGGACAGGGACCTACGAGCAGTACTTC. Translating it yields CASSSLRTGTYEQYF.

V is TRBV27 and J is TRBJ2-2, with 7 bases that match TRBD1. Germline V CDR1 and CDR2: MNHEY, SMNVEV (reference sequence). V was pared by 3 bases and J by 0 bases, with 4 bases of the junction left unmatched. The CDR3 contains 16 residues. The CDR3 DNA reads TGTGCCAGCAGTTTTTTGCAGGGGGCGAACACCGGGGAGCTGTTTTTT. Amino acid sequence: CASSFLQGANTGELFF.

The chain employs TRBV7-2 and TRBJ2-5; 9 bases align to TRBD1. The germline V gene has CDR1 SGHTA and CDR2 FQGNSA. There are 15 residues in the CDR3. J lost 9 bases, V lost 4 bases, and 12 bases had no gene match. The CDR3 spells CASSSRTGVLVPQYF. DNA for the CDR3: TGTGCCAGCAGCTCGAGGACAGGGGTGCTTGTACCCCAGTACTTC. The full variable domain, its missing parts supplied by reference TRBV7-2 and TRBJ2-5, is GAGVSQSPSNKVTEKGKDVELRCDPISGHTALYWYRQSLGQGLEFLIYFQGNSAPDKSGLPSDRFSAERTGGSVSTLTIQRTQQEDSAVYLCASSSRTGVLVPQYFGPGTRLLVL.

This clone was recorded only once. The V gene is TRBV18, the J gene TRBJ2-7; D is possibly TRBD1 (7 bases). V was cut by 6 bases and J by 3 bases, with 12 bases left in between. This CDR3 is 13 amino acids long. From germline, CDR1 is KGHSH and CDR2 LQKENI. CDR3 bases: TGTGCCAGCTCGGAGGGACAGTACTACGAGCAGTACTTC. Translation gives CASSEGQYYEQYF.

The DNA for the CDR3 is TGTGCCAGCAGTGAGACAGGACATAGCACAGATACGCAGTATTTT. Its translation: CASSETGHSTDTQYF. J is TRBJ2-3 and V is TRBV6-4, with D maybe TRBD1 (6 bases). V was shortened by 3 bases and J by 0 bases, with 10 bases between the two germline ends. The CDR3 is 15 residues long. CDR1 is MRHNA, CDR2 SNTAGT, per germline.

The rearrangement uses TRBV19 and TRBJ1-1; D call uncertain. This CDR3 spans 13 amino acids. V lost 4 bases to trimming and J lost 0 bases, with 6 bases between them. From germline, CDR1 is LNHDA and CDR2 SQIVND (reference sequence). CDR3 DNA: TGTGCCAGTAGTAGCCACTTGAACACTGAAGCTTTCTTT. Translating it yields CASSSHLNTEAFF.

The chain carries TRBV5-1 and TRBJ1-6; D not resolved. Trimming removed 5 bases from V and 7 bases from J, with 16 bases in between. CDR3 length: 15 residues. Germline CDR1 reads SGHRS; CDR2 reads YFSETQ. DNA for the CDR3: TGCGCCAGCAGTGTCGTGGGCGATTCGAATTCACCCCTCCACTTT. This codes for CASSVVGDSNSPLHF.

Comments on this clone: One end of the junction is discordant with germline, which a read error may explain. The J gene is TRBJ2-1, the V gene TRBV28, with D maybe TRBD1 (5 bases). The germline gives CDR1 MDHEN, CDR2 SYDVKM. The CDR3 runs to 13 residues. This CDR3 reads CVSSQDSGVEQFF. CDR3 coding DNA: TGTGTCAGCAGCCAAGACAGTGGCGTTGAGCAGTTCTTC.

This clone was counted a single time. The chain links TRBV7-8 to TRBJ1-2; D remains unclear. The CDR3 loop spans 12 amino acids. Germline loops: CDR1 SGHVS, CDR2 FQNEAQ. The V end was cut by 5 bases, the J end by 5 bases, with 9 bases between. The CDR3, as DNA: TGTGCCAGCAGCCTCCGGGGATATGGCTACACCTTC. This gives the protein CASSLRGYGYTF.

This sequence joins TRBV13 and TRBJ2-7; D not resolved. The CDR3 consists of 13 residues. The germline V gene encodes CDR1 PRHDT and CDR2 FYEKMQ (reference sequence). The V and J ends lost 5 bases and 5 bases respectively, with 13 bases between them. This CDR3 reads CASSPPRIDEQYF. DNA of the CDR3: TGTGCCAGCAGCCCGCCAAGAATAGACGAGCAGTACTTC.